This T cell receptor beta chain was retrieved from a study of shared clonotypes between healthy human individuals. Whole-study results and caveats: Owing to a small donor count, the genetic and exposure-history diversity represented was limited.

CDR3 length: 15 amino acids. V lost 0 bases and J lost 3, with 11 bases in between. Germline lookup yields CDR1 SGHNT and CDR2 YYREEE (reference sequence). A remark on this clone: Its antigen remains unknown.

Several immunoSEQ plates received, in even portions, the genomic DNA of each subset. Roughly 30,000 T cell genomes (about 0.3 ug DNA) went into each PBMC replicate. Unsorted PBMC DNA was run through sequencing on ten immunoSEQ deep assay plates. The repertoire was sequenced with immunoSEQ multiplex PCR; TCRdb's copy has only in-frame clones and lacks some. The data hold about 600,000 clones, with around three quarters observed a single time. Sequenced sample: PBMCs. The chain uses TRBV5-4 and TRBJ2-3; tentative D call: TRBD1 (6 bases). The TCR comes from a woman aged 35 to 49 in good health. Some clones in this sample may be carry-over from other donors' samples. Written as DNA, the CDR3 is TGTGCCAGCAGCTTGGTCGGTCAGGGGACAGATACGCAGTATTTT. This sequence encodes CASSLVGQGTDTQYF. The entire variable domain, with the rest obtained from reference TRBV5-4 and TRBJ2-3, is as follows: ETGVTQSPTHLIKTRGQQVTLRCSSQSGHNTVSWYQQALGQGPQFIFQYYREEENGRGNFPPRFSGLQFPNYSSELNVNALELDDSALYLCASSLVGQGTDTQYFGPGTRLTVL.